This section outlines one T cell receptor beta chain sequence together with its context. As yet, its antigen is unknown. Germline-derived CDR1 and CDR2 are SGHDT and YYEEEE. V lost 4 bases, J lost 7 bases, and 20 bases lay in between. The CDR3 covers 15 residues. CD8+ and CD4+ T cells taken from blood had their TCR beta sequenced. The sample belongs to a study of CD8 T cells in Susac syndrome. Findings of the study overall: The authors acknowledged that the study's TCR sequencing and HLA analysis involved relatively few individuals.

The RNA, roughly 0.5 to 1 ug, was put through reverse transcription using random hexamers. The amplification used immunoSEQ multiplex PCR on TCR beta CDR3; it spanned 54 Vbeta and 13 Jbeta. TCRdb re-called the immunoSEQ multiplex PCR reads with MiXCR, one entry per CDR3 protein. The sample has 150,000 to 200,000 distinct CDR3 sequences, about 95% seen once. This clonotype originated in a human donor in good health. The specimen sequenced was CD4+ T cells from PBMCs. The chain is built from TRBV5-6 and TRBJ2-5; D might be TRBD1 (6 bases). CDR3 in DNA: TGTGCCAGCAGCGGCCTACGGGACATGCATGGGACCCAGTACTTC. Protein product: CASSGLRDMHGTQYF.